The clone carrying this TCR beta chain was counted a few times. Clones were read by immunoSEQ multiplex PCR, and TCRdb kept only the in-frame ones, dropping some. The profile covers fewer than 700,000 clones, with approximately 90% appearing a single time and roughly 0.0097% taken by the ten largest. V lost 8 bases and J lost 3; bases outside the gene matches: 10. The CDR3 loop spans 15 amino acids. In germline, CDR1 is MNHNS, CDR2 SASEGT. This record comes from a study of shared T cell receptors in the human thymus. These same records also appear under a second study, on human thymus T cells. As reported in that work: Thymic material originated from resections removed in the course of corrective heart surgery. Repertoires from thymus and blood appeared to show biased V and J gene usage. Related reports documented highly overlapping thymic repertoires among unrelated individuals.

This chain uses TRBV6-1 with TRBJ2-3; 8 bases align to TRBD1. This sequence originates from a boy less than two years old with a congenital heart defect. The sequencing input was thymocytes. The CDR3, as DNA: TGTGCCAGCCCCCGATGGACAGGGCAGACAGATACGCAGTATTTT. Amino acids: CASPRWTGQTDTQYF.